Shown below are 23 T cell receptor beta chains from a single sample sequenced in a study of vaccination and CD4 T cells after COVID-19. Treatment given: approximately nine-day PBMC culture with coronavirus spike peptide pools or control peptides (ViraFEST assay). Samples of CD4+ T cells were obtained from the unexposed donor before the COVID-19 pandemic (2011-2018). No antigen has been identified for these receptors. Cultured CD4+ T-cell DNA underwent Oncomine TCR Beta short-read sequencing. TCRdb reprocessed the PCR reads via MiXCR and lists one record per CDR3 protein. Found here are more than 2,000 distinct CDR3 sequences, approximately 28% of them singletons; the top ten hold roughly 60%. The source material was CD4+ T cells from blood, cultured in vitro. Receptor source: a human donor in good health.

This clonotype has a handful of counts. The rearrangement uses TRBV19 and TRBJ2-5, with D perhaps given as TRBD1 or TRBD2 (5 bases each). Deletions cut 5 bases from V and 4 bases from J, with 14 bases between. Germline assignment: CDR1 LNHDA and CDR2 SQIVND (reference sequence). This CDR3 has 14 amino acids. In DNA, the CDR3 is TGTGCCAGTAGTGATCAGGGCCGGGGAGAGACCCAGTACTTC. Amino acids: CASSDQGRGETQYF.

This clonotype is deemed medium-sized. The chain's CDR3 is CASSLPGTSKAFF. Written as DNA, the CDR3 is TGTGCCAGCAGTTTACCTGGGACATCGAAGGCTTTCTTT. The chain combines TRBV27 with TRBJ1-1; D may be TRBD1 (6 bases). The germline V gene has CDR1 MNHEY and CDR2 SMNVEV (reference sequence). Trimming stripped 2 bases from V and 11 bases from J, with 15 bases between. The CDR3 loop spans 13 amino acids.

This clonotype was counted a few times. The chain links TRBV11-3 to TRBJ2-1; possibly TRBD1 or TRBD2 for D (5 bases each). This CDR3 comprises 13 residues. V lost 3 bases and J 9 bases, leaving 12 bases between the germline ends. Germline lookup yields CDR1 SGHNT and CDR2 YENEEA. CDR3 in amino acids: CASSFTGLGEQFF. CDR3 coding DNA: TGTGCCAGCAGCTTTACGGGGCTCGGTGAGCAGTTCTTC.

This clonotype has only a few counts. The V call is TRBV6-5, the J call TRBJ2-5; 11 nucleotides match TRBD2. The V gene end was trimmed by 2 bases and the J gene end by 4 bases; junction bases not matched to a gene: 6. The CDR3 is 16 amino acids. Germline-derived CDR1 and CDR2 are MNHEY and SVGAGI. The CDR3 region has the DNA TGTGCCAGCAGTTACCCTAGCGGGGGGTCCAGAGAGACCCAGTACTTC. Its translation is CASSYPSGGSRETQYF.

Only a few counts were recorded for this clonotype. This chain connects TRBV20-1 to TRBJ2-3; either TRBD1 or TRBD2 may supply D (6 bases each). The CDR3 length is 12 residues. CDR1 and CDR2 (germline): DFQATT, SNEGSKA (reference sequence). CDR3 DNA: TGCATGGGGGGCCCGAGCACAGATACGCAGTATTTT. Its translation: CMGGPSTDTQYF.

By share of the sample, this clonotype is medium-sized. The CDR3 region is CSARGLAGATDTQYF. The CDR3 region has the DNA TGCAGTGCTAGAGGGCTAGCGGGAGCTACAGATACGCAGTATTTT. The rearrangement uses TRBV20-1 and TRBJ2-3, with TRBD2 matching 10 bases. With 1 base clipped from V and 3 bases from J, the junction kept 4 bases outside the gene matches. The germline V gene encodes CDR1 DFQATT and CDR2 SNEGSKA (reference sequence). The CDR3 contains 15 residues.

This clonotype was seen more than once but under ten times. The gene calls are TRBV20-1 and TRBJ1-1; D ambiguous. The germline CDR1 and CDR2 sequences are DFQATT and SNEGSKA (reference sequence). V was trimmed by 1 base and J by 1 base, leaving 10 bases between them. The CDR3 contains 14 residues. The DNA of the CDR3 is TGCAGTGCTAGAGCCACAGCGGGGAACACTGAAGCTTTCTTT. This encodes CSARATAGNTEAFF.

By frequency in the sample, this clonotype is medium-sized. The rearrangement uses TRBV7-2 and TRBJ1-5; D is undetermined. The germline V and J ends were trimmed by 3 bases and 0 bases, with 12 bases remaining between them. Germline loops: CDR1 SGHTA, CDR2 FQGNSA. There are 16 residues in the CDR3. CDR3: CASSFGSVNSNQPQHF. For the CDR3, the DNA is TGTGCCAGCAGCTTCGGTTCTGTAAATAGCAATCAGCCCCAGCATTTT.

The chain has TRBV20-1 and TRBJ2-5; unclear D gene. With 0 bases removed from V and 4 bases from J, the gap between germline ends came to 9 bases. The CDR3 contains 13 residues. CDR1 and CDR2 from the germline V gene are DFQATT and SNEGSKA (reference sequence). CDR3 coding DNA: TGCAGTGCTAGAGATCCCCGTCGAGAGACCCAGTACTTC. Amino acids: CSARDPRRETQYF.

The chain has TRBV6-1 and TRBJ2-7, with D possibly matching TRBD2 (5 bases). This CDR3 has 14 amino acids. Germline V CDR1 and CDR2: MNHNS, SASEGT. V was trimmed by 6 bases and J by 7 bases, leaving 19 bases between them. This CDR3 reads CASSSGIDWSEQYF. The CDR3, as DNA: TGTGCCAGCAGCTCCGGGATTGACTGGAGTGAGCAGTACTTC.

This clonotype has more than one count but fewer than ten. The chain carries TRBV6-1 and TRBJ1-5, with D tentatively TRBD1 (6 bases). V shed 6 bases and J shed 0 bases, with 18 bases lying between them. The CDR3 loop spans 17 amino acids. Per germline, CDR1 MNHNS and CDR2 SASEGT. The CDR3, as DNA: TGTGCCAGCAGACGAGCCGGGACACTCCATAGCAATCAGCCCCAGCATTTT. As protein: CASRRAGTLHSNQPQHF.

For the CDR3, the DNA is TGCAGTGCTACTAGCGTCGCAGATACGCAGTATTTT. This encodes CSATSVADTQYF. The chain recombines TRBV20-1 with TRBJ2-3, with D possibly TRBD2 on 6 matching bases. The V end lost 4 bases, the J end lost 4 bases, and 9 bases lay between the germline ends. CDR1 DFQATT and CDR2 SNEGSKA come from the germline V gene (reference sequence). The CDR3 covers 12 residues.

The chain's CDR3 is CASSRGDYNSPLHF. The CDR3 DNA is TGTGCCAGCTCCCGTGGGGACTATAATTCACCCCTCCACTTT. The rearrangement uses TRBV2 and TRBJ1-6; D unresolved. The CDR3 loop spans 14 amino acids. Germline V CDR1 and CDR2: SNHLY, FYNNEI. V shed 8 bases and J shed 3 bases, with 11 bases lying between them.

The chain carries TRBV19 and TRBJ1-5; D is undetermined. The CDR3 consists of 13 residues. With 5 bases removed from V and 7 bases from J, the gap between germline ends came to 12 bases. Germline CDR1 LNHDA, CDR2 SQIVND (reference sequence). The chain's CDR3 is CASSAGMEQPQHF. The CDR3 DNA reads TGTGCCAGTAGTGCCGGGATGGAACAGCCCCAGCATTTT.

The J gene is TRBJ2-7, the V gene TRBV7-8, with 9 bases matching TRBD2. The V gene's germline CDR1 is SGHVS and CDR2 FQNEAQ. The CDR3 has 14 residues. Trimming took 5 bases from V and 7 from J; bases not matched to a gene: 9. The CDR3 nucleotides read TGTGCCAGCAGCGAGCGGGAGGCCTCTGGAGAGCAGTACTTC. Its translation: CASSEREASGEQYF.

The chain links TRBV6-5 to TRBJ1-1; a weak D match, TRBD1 (6 bases). This CDR3 has 17 amino acids. Per germline, CDR1 MNHEY and CDR2 SVGAGI. The ends were cut back, 0 bases at V and 1 base at J, with 15 bases in the middle. The CDR3 sequence is CASSYSGTPTPNTEAFF. In nucleotides, the CDR3 is TGTGCCAGCAGTTACTCGGGGACACCCACGCCGAACACTGAAGCTTTCTTT.

V and J are TRBV6-2 or TRBV6-3 and TRBJ2-3, with D unresolved. Between the trimmed V and J ends, which lost 6 bases and 0 bases, there was a span of 7 bases. The CDR3 covers 13 residues. Germline CDR1 and CDR2: MNHEY and SVGEGT. The CDR3 region has the DNA TGTGCCAGCAGAAGCTCTAGCACAGATACGCAGTATTTT. Amino acid sequence: CASRSSSTDTQYF.

This clonotype turned up a few times. This chain joins TRBV11-3 and TRBJ2-1; unclear D gene. This CDR3 is 15 amino acids long. From germline, CDR1 is SGHNT and CDR2 YENEEA. The germline V and J ends were trimmed by 5 bases and 2 bases, with 13 bases remaining between them. This CDR3 is CASSLGRQTYNEQFF. The CDR3 DNA is TGTGCCAGCAGCCTCGGGCGTCAGACCTACAATGAGCAGTTCTTC.

The V gene is TRBV2, the J gene TRBJ2-5; D is unresolved. The CDR3 has 13 residues. Germline-derived CDR1 and CDR2 are SNHLY and FYNNEI. Trimming stripped 5 bases from V and 3 bases from J, with 10 bases between. CDR3: CASSYTDKETQYF. Written as DNA, the CDR3 is TGTGCCAGCAGTTACACAGATAAAGAGACCCAGTACTTC.

The chain uses TRBV2 and TRBJ1-2; D call uncertain. The CDR3 sequence is 12 residues long. Looked up from germline, CDR1 is SNHLY and CDR2 is FYNNEI. V lost 7 bases, J lost 10 bases, and 16 bases lay in between. The CDR3 here is CASTRTEMDYTF. The DNA of the CDR3 is TGTGCCAGCACTCGAACAGAAATGGACTACACCTTC.

The chain is built from TRBV2 and TRBJ2-2, with D hard to call. V dropped 5 bases and J dropped 4 bases, with 5 bases sitting between them. The germline CDR1 and CDR2 sequences are SNHLY and FYNNEI. The CDR3 totals 12 residues. CDR3 coding DNA: TGTGCCAGCAGTTGGACCACCGGGGAGCTGTTTTTT. The encoded protein is CASSWTTGELFF.

J is TRBJ2-5 and V is TRBV5-4; D perhaps matches TRBD2 (6 bases). V lost 0 bases, J lost 1 base, and 10 bases lay in between. Germline V gene sequence: CDR1 SGHNT, CDR2 YYREEE (reference sequence). This CDR3 spans 15 amino acids. The CDR3 spells CASSLVVSGQETQYF. Written as DNA, the CDR3 is TGTGCCAGCAGCTTGGTCGTTAGCGGCCAAGAGACCCAGTACTTC.

This chain connects TRBV5-5 to TRBJ1-2, with 7 positions matching TRBD1. V was pared by 3 bases and J by 4 bases, with 9 bases of the junction left unmatched. CDR3 size: 15 residues. Looked up from germline, CDR1 is SGHKS and CDR2 is YYEKEE (reference sequence). CDR3 in amino acids: CASSSQTGRPYGYTF. The CDR3, as DNA: TGTGCCAGCAGCTCGCAGACAGGGCGCCCCTATGGCTACACCTTC.